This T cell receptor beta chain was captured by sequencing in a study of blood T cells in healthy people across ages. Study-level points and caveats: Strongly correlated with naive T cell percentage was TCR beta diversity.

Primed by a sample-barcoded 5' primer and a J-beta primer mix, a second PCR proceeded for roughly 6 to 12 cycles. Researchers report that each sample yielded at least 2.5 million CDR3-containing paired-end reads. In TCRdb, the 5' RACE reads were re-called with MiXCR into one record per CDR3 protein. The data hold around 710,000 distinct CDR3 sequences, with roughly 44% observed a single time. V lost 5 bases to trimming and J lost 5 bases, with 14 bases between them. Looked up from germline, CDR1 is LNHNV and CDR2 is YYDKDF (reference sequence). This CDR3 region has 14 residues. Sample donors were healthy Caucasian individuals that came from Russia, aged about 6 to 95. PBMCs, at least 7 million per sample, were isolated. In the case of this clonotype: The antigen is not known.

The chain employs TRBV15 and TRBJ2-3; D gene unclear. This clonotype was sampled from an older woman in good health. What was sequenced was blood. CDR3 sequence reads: CATSPRAVRDTQYF. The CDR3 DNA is TGTGCCACCAGCCCCCGGGCGGTGCGAGATACGCAGTATTTT.